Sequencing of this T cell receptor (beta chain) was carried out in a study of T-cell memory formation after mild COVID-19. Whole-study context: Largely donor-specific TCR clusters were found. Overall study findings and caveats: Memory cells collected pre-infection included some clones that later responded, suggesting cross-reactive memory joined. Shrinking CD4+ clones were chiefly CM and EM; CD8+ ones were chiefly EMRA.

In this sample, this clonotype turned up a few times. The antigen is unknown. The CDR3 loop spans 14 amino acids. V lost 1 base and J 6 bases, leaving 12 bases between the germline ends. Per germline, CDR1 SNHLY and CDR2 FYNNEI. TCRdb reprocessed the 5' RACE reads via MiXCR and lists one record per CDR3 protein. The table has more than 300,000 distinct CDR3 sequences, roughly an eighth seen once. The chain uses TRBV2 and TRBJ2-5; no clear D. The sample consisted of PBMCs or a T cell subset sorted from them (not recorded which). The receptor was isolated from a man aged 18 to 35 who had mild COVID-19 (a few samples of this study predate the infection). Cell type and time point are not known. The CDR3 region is CASSEDVGRKTQYF. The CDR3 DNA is TGTGCCAGCAGTGAAGACGTAGGGCGTAAGACCCAGTACTTC. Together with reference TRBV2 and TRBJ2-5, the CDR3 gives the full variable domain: EPEVTQTPSHQVTQMGQEVILRCVPISNHLYFYWYRQILGQKVEFLVSFYNNEISEKSEIFDDQFSVERPDGSNFTLKIRSTKLEDSAMYFCASSEDVGRKTQYFGPGTRLLVL.